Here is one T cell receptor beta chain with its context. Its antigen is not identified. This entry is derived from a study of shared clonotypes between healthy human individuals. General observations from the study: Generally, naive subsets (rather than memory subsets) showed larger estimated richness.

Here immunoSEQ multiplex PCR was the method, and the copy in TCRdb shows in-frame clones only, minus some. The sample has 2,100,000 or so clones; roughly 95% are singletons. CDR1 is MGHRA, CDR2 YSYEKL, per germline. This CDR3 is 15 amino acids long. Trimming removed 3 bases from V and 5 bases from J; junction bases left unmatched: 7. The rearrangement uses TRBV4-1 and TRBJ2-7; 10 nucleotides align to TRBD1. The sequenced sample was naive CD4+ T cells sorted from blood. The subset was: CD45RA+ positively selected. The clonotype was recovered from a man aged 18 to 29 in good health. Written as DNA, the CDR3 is TGCGCCAGCAGCCAGATTGGACAGGGGGGCCACGAGCAGTACTTC. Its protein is CASSQIGQGGHEQYF.